This is a list of T cell receptor beta chains from one sample in a study of cytomegalovirus exposure and HLA in healthy donors. Profiling relied on immunoSEQ multiplex PCR, and the TCRdb table lists in-frame clones only, not all of them. The sample has roughly 160,000 clones; about 75% are singletons. The sequencing sample was made of PBMCs. The receptors come from a female donor in good health and CMV-seronegative. Each CDR3 is given with its conserved first and last residue. The D gene is left open where the match is weak. Clone size is given for some rows only: seen once, a few or many times, or a class if the clone is expanded.

D: TRBD1; V: TRBV4-3; J: TRBJ1-1; size: .; DNA: TGCGCCAGCAGCCGGGCCGGAGGACAGGGCGGGGGAAACACTGAAGCTTTCTTT; CDR3: CASSRAGGQGGGNTEAFF
D: .; V: TRBV4-2; J: TRBJ1-4; size: once; DNA: TGTGCCAGCAGCCAAGATGGTCCGGGGAGGGATGAAAAACTGTTTTTT; CDR3: CASSQDGPGRDEKLFF
D: TRBD2; V: TRBV5-1; J: TRBJ2-3; size: .; DNA: TGCGCCAGCAACCCGGGGGGGGACACAGATACGCAGTATTTT; CDR3: CASNPGGDTDTQYF
D: .; V: TRBV7-9; J: TRBJ1-2; size: .; DNA: TGTGCCAGCAGCCTTGACAGCTATGGCTACACCTTC; CDR3: CASSLDSYGYTF
D: .; V: TRBV15; J: TRBJ1-4; size: .; DNA: TGTGCCACCAGCAGTACAGGGATTACAACTAATGAAAAACTGTTTTTT; CDR3: CATSSTGITTNEKLFF
D: TRBD2; V: TRBV19; J: TRBJ2-1; size: .; DNA: TGTGCCAGTAGTATAGCGGGAGGGCCCGGTGAGCAGTTCTTC; CDR3: CASSIAGGPGEQFF
D: TRBD2; V: TRBV9; J: TRBJ2-2; size: .; DNA: TGTGCCAGCAGCGTAGGGACTAGCGGCTACACCGGTGCGCTGTTTTTT; CDR3: CASSVGTSGYTGALFF
D: .; V: TRBV4-3; J: TRBJ2-1; size: .; DNA: TGCGCCAGCAGCCAAGAAGGACACAAGAACAATGAGCAGTTCTTC; CDR3: CASSQEGHKNNEQFF
D: .; V: TRBV21-1; J: TRBJ1-2; size: few; DNA: TGTGCCAGCAGCAAACCGGGGTTTTCTGCAGGACAGGGGGCACTGGGGTATGGCTACACCTTC; CDR3: CASSKPGFSAGQGALGYGYTF
D: TRBD1; V: TRBV4-3; J: TRBJ2-5; size: once; DNA: TGCGCCAGCAGCCAAGAGGGCAGGGGGCTTGTAGAGACCCAGTACTTC; CDR3: CASSQEGRGLVETQYF
D: .; V: TRBV5-1; J: TRBJ2-7; size: once; DNA: TGCGCCAGCAGCTTGGACAGGATCTCCTACGAGCAGTACTTC; CDR3: CASSLDRISYEQYF
D: .; V: TRBV6-4; J: TRBJ2-7; size: .; DNA: TGTGCCAGCAGCGACGGGGGCCCCGAGCAGTACTTC; CDR3: CASSDGGPEQYF
D: TRBD1; V: TRBV5-1; J: TRBJ2-7; size: .; DNA: TGCGCCAGCAGCTCATGGACAGGGGTCAGCTCCTACGAGCAGTACTTC; CDR3: CASSSWTGVSSYEQYF
D: TRBD1; V: TRBV2; J: TRBJ2-3; size: .; DNA: TGTGCCAGCAGAACACAGGGGTGGGGCACAGATACGCAGTATTTT; CDR3: CASRTQGWGTDTQYF
D: .; V: TRBV7-2; J: TRBJ2-5; size: once; DNA: TGTGCCAGCAGCAAAAGCCGGCAAGAGACCCAGTACTTC; CDR3: CASSKSRQETQYF
D: TRBD1; V: TRBV30; J: TRBJ2-2; size: .; DNA: TGTGCCTGGATCGAGCGGGACAGGGGGACGCCCGCGAACACCGGGGAGCTGTTTTTT; CDR3: CAWIERDRGTPANTGELFF
D: TRBD2; V: TRBV28; J: TRBJ2-2; size: .; DNA: TGTGCCAGCAGTGCTCACCGACTAGCGTTCACCGGGGAGCTGTTTTTT; CDR3: CASSAHRLAFTGELFF
D: .; V: TRBV25-1; J: TRBJ1-5; size: .; DNA: TGTGCCAGCAGTGAAGGCTCTGATGTGCAGCCCCAGCATTTT; CDR3: CASSEGSDVQPQHF
D: .; V: TRBV6-4; J: TRBJ2-2; size: .; DNA: TGTGCCAGCAGTGACACGCTAAACACCGGGGAGCTGTTTTTT; CDR3: CASSDTLNTGELFF
D: .; V: TRBV29-1; J: TRBJ2-3; size: .; DNA: TGCAGCGTTGAAGTTTGGGGGGATTCGGGAGATACGCAGTATTTT; CDR3: CSVEVWGDSGDTQYF
D: .; V: TRBV14; J: TRBJ1-6; size: .; DNA: TGTGCCAGCAGCCAAGATTCGTCCAGGCTCACCCTCCACTTT; CDR3: CASSQDSSRLTLHF
D: .; V: TRBV5-4; J: TRBJ1-2; size: once; DNA: TGTGCCAGCTCCGAGGGGGGGGAGAACTATGGCTACACCTTC; CDR3: CASSEGGENYGYTF
D: TRBD2; V: TRBV27; J: TRBJ2-6; size: .; DNA: TGTGCCAGCAGTTGGGCGGGGGGATCCAGCTCTGGGGCCAACGTCCTGACTTTC; CDR3: CASSWAGGSSSGANVLTF
D: .; V: TRBV28; J: TRBJ1-1; size: .; DNA: TGTGCCAGCAGCTTCCACAGGGTCGGGACTGAAGCTTTCTTT; CDR3: CASSFHRVGTEAFF
D: TRBD2; V: TRBV5-1; J: TRBJ2-7; size: .; DNA: TGCGCCAGCAGCTCGGGACTAGCGAGGGACGAGCAGTACTTC; CDR3: CASSSGLARDEQYF
D: .; V: TRBV6-5; J: TRBJ1-6; size: .; DNA: TGTGCCAGCAGTTACAGGAGGACAGCACCCCTCCACTTT; CDR3: CASSYRRTAPLHF
D: .; V: TRBV29-1; J: TRBJ2-3; size: few; DNA: TGCAGCGTTCCAGGGGCTAGAGTGGCTACGCAGTATTTT; CDR3: CSVPGARVATQYF
D: TRBD1; V: TRBV30; J: TRBJ1-2; size: .; DNA: TGTGCCTCCCTAGGGGGACAGGGCAGAGGCTACACCTTC; CDR3: CASLGGQGRGYTF
D: .; V: TRBV28; J: TRBJ1-5; size: .; DNA: TGTGCCAGCAGTATGCCGACCGGGTGGACCCAGCATTTT; CDR3: CASSMPTGWTQHF
D: .; V: TRBV19; J: TRBJ1-3; size: .; DNA: TGTGCCAGTAGCCCCCGGAGGGTTGGTGGAAACACCATATATTTT; CDR3: CASSPRRVGGNTIYF
D: .; V: TRBV5-1; J: TRBJ2-5; size: .; DNA: TGCGCCAGCAGCTTGGAGCCGGGCGGCGGGGCAGAGACCCAGTACTTC; CDR3: CASSLEPGGGAETQYF
D: .; V: TRBV1; J: TRBJ1-1; size: .; DNA: TGCACCAGCAGCCAAGATCAGGAGTACAGGGGAGCTTTCTTT; CDR3: CTSSQDQEYRGAFF
D: .; V: TRBV7-2; J: TRBJ2-7; size: once; DNA: TGTGCCAGCAGCCCCCATCAGGGGGGCTCCTACGAGCAGTACTTC; CDR3: CASSPHQGGSYEQYF
D: TRBD1; V: TRBV9; J: TRBJ1-5; size: few; DNA: TGTGCCAGCAGCCCCGGGACAGGGGAGAGTCAGCCCCAGCATTTT; CDR3: CASSPGTGESQPQHF
D: .; V: TRBV5-1; J: TRBJ1-1; size: .; DNA: TGCGCCAGCAGCTTGGAACAGGGCCCGAACACTGAAGCTTTCTTT; CDR3: CASSLEQGPNTEAFF
D: .; V: TRBV4-2; J: TRBJ2-1; size: .; DNA: TGTGCCAGCAGCCAAGAATCTAGTACCTACAATGAGCAGTTCTTC; CDR3: CASSQESSTYNEQFF
D: .; V: TRBV19; J: TRBJ2-2; size: .; DNA: TGTGCCAGTAGTATTAAACAGGGAAGCGGGGAGCTGTTTTTT; CDR3: CASSIKQGSGELFF
D: .; V: TRBV30; J: TRBJ1-2; size: once; DNA: TGTGCCTGGAGTGCAGTTTTGACGGGGGGCTACACCTTC; CDR3: CAWSAVLTGGYTF